This T cell receptor (beta chain) is drawn from a study of OX40 agonist ivuxolimab in advanced cancers. Across the whole study: Every patient in dose escalation had hepatocellular carcinoma, melanoma, renal cell or head and neck cancer. Checkpoint inhibitors had been given previously to 35% to 50% of patients.

Study outcomes and limitations: Antigen targets of the expanded peripheral T cells went undetermined.

Using immunoSEQ multiplex PCR, the repertoire was profiled, and TCRdb retains in-frame clones only, with some absent. The repertoire holds under 35,000 clones, with about nine tenths as singletons. With 2 bases removed from V and 1 base from J, the gap between germline ends came to 10 bases. The CDR3 sequence is 15 residues long. Germline V gene data show CDR1 as SGDLS and CDR2 as YYNGEE. This clone was seen once. Antigen specificity is unknown. The sequenced sample was CD4+ or CD8+ T cells sorted from blood, obtained in a trial of the OX40 agonist ivuxolimab. This TCR derives from an adult with an advanced solid tumor such as melanoma, head and neck, liver or kidney cancer. The gene calls are TRBV9 and TRBJ2-1; D unclear. The DNA of the CDR3 is TGTGCCAGCAGCGTCGGAAGTGCATCCTACAATGAGCAGTTCTTC. Its translation: CASSVGSASYNEQFF. Full variable domain (missing parts from reference TRBV9 and TRBJ2-1): DSGVTQTPKHLITATGQRVTLRCSPRSGDLSVYWYQQSLDQGLQFLIQYYNGEERAKGNILERFSAQQFPDLHSELNLSSLELGDSALYFCASSVGSASYNEQFFGPGTRLTVL.